This TCR beta chain was observed in a study of blood T cell repertoires in COVID-19. About the study: Donors in the United States, Italy and Spain gave samples during acute or convalescent COVID-19.

CDR1 is SGHTA and CDR2 is FQGNSA in the germline V gene. The junction had 7 bases not matched to a gene; V was cut back by 5 bases and J by 0 bases. This CDR3 has 17 residues. Generated by immunoSEQ multiplex PCR, the TCRdb table keeps only in-frame clones and is missing some. The sample lists just under 65,000 clones, 83% occurring once. This clone has a single count. The genes are TRBV7-2 and TRBJ1-5; 10 bases align to TRBD1. Sequenced: peripheral blood. The origin of this receptor is a human donor in a cohort sampled during active COVID-19. The CDR3 bases are TGTGCCAGCAGCCCGGGGACAGGGGCCTATAGCAATCAGCCCCAGCATTTT. Amino acid sequence: CASSPGTGAYSNQPQHF.